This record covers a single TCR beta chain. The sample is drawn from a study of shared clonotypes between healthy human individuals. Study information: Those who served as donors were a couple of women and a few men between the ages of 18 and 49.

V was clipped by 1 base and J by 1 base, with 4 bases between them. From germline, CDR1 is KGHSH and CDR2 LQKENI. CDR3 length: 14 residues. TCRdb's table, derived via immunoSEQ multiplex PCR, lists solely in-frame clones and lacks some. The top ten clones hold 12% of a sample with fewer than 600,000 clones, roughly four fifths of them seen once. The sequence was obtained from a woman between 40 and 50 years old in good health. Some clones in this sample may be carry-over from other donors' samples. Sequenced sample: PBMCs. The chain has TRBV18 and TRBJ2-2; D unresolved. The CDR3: CASSPRENTGELFF. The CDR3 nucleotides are TGTGCCAGCTCACCACGGGAGAACACCGGGGAGCTGTTTTTT.